Listed below are T cell receptor beta chains from one sample, sequenced in a study of long-term antiretroviral therapy in people with HIV. Libraries were prepared by immunoSEQ multiplex PCR; TCRdb keeps only in-frame clonotypes and omits some of them. The profile shows about 36,000 clones, 80% of them singletons. The sample in question was unsorted PBMCs, obtained 3.4 years after starting antiretroviral therapy. Source of these receptors: a man between 25 and 39 years old with HIV. The CDR3 runs from the conserved cysteine through the conserved F or W. The order of the fields is D gene, clone size, V gene, J gene, CDR3 protein, CDR3 DNA. The D gene is left open where the match is weak. Clone size appears in some rows only: once, few, many, or a class for an expanded clone.

d_call: TRBD1; clone_size: once; v_call: TRBV28; j_call: TRBJ2-7; cdr3_aa: CASRKQGSYEQYF; cdr3_nt: TGTGCCAGCAGAAAACAGGGGTCCTACGAGCAGTACTTC
d_call: NA; clone_size: NA; v_call: TRBV29-1; j_call: TRBJ2-7; cdr3_aa: CSVVGQGHEQYF; cdr3_nt: TGCAGCGTTGTCGGCCAGGGTCACGAGCAGTACTTC
d_call: TRBD2; clone_size: NA; v_call: TRBV27; j_call: TRBJ2-1; cdr3_aa: CASRAVRGRENEQFF; cdr3_nt: TGTGCCAGCAGGGCAGTTCGGGGGAGGGAGAATGAGCAGTTCTTC
d_call: TRBD1; clone_size: NA; v_call: TRBV19; j_call: TRBJ1-5; cdr3_aa: CASSSGQLSNQPQHF; cdr3_nt: TGTGCCAGTAGTTCGGGACAGCTTAGCAATCAGCCCCAGCATTTT
d_call: TRBD2; clone_size: NA; v_call: TRBV30; j_call: TRBJ2-2; cdr3_aa: CAWSVITSASGELFF; cdr3_nt: TGTGCCTGGAGTGTAATAACTAGCGCTAGCGGGGAGCTGTTTTTT
d_call: TRBD2; clone_size: NA; v_call: TRBV14; j_call: TRBJ2-2; cdr3_aa: CASSLSGGLYTGELFF; cdr3_nt: TGTGCCAGCAGCCTGTCGGGAGGGCTATACACCGGGGAGCTGTTTTTT
d_call: TRBD1; clone_size: NA; v_call: TRBV2; j_call: TRBJ1-5; cdr3_aa: CASSPTGSNQPQHF; cdr3_nt: TGTGCCAGCAGTCCGACAGGGTCCAATCAGCCCCAGCATTTT
d_call: NA; clone_size: NA; v_call: TRBV18; j_call: TRBJ2-1; cdr3_aa: CASSPDSTDEQFF; cdr3_nt: TGTGCCAGCTCACCAGACAGCACCGATGAGCAGTTCTTC
d_call: NA; clone_size: NA; v_call: TRBV4-2; j_call: TRBJ2-1; cdr3_aa: CASSQGIRGNEQFF; cdr3_nt: TGTGCCAGCAGCCAAGGTATACGCGGCAATGAGCAGTTCTTC
d_call: TRBD2; clone_size: NA; v_call: TRBV27; j_call: TRBJ2-1; cdr3_aa: CATRLAGGAWQFF; cdr3_nt: TGTGCCACCAGACTAGCGGGAGGCGCGTGGCAGTTCTTC
d_call: NA; clone_size: NA; v_call: TRBV18; j_call: TRBJ1-5; cdr3_aa: CASSPGPLNQPQHF; cdr3_nt: TGTGCCAGCTCACCGGGACCGCTCAATCAGCCCCAGCATTTT
d_call: NA; clone_size: once; v_call: TRBV6-5; j_call: TRBJ2-7; cdr3_aa: CASSYSGQGSYEQYF; cdr3_nt: TGTGCCAGCAGTTACTCGGGGCAGGGGAGCTACGAGCAGTACTTC
d_call: NA; clone_size: once; v_call: TRBV5-5; j_call: TRBJ1-4; cdr3_aa: CASSSGTANEKLFF; cdr3_nt: TGTGCCAGCAGCTCTGGGACGGCTAATGAAAAACTGTTTTTT
d_call: TRBD1; clone_size: NA; v_call: TRBV7-6; j_call: TRBJ2-7; cdr3_aa: CASSRDREDEQYF; cdr3_nt: TGTGCCAGCAGCCGGGACAGGGAAGACGAGCAGTACTTC
d_call: NA; clone_size: NA; v_call: TRBV11-2; j_call: TRBJ2-1; cdr3_aa: CASSLRWDEQFF; cdr3_nt: TGTGCCAGCAGCTTAAGGTGGGATGAGCAGTTCTTC
d_call: NA; clone_size: NA; v_call: TRBV10-3; j_call: TRBJ2-1; cdr3_aa: CAISESKNEQFF; cdr3_nt: TGTGCCATCAGTGAGTCGAAAAATGAGCAGTTCTTC
d_call: TRBD2; clone_size: NA; v_call: TRBV11-2; j_call: TRBJ2-7; cdr3_aa: CASSPSPSGIFYEQYF; cdr3_nt: TGTGCCAGCAGCCCCAGCCCTAGCGGGATTTTCTACGAGCAGTACTTC
d_call: NA; clone_size: NA; v_call: TRBV19; j_call: TRBJ2-7; cdr3_aa: CASSINPGTGQYF; cdr3_nt: TGTGCCAGTAGTATCAACCCCGGGACTGGGCAGTACTTC
d_call: TRBD1; clone_size: NA; v_call: TRBV6-5; j_call: TRBJ2-2; cdr3_aa: CATHNYPRGLGELFF; cdr3_nt: TGTGCCACACATAATTACCCCAGGGGGCTCGGGGAGCTGTTTTTT
d_call: NA; clone_size: NA; v_call: TRBV2; j_call: TRBJ2-2; cdr3_aa: CASRFNAISTGELFF; cdr3_nt: TGTGCCAGCAGATTCAATGCTATATCCACCGGGGAGCTGTTTTTT
d_call: NA; clone_size: NA; v_call: TRBV28; j_call: TRBJ1-1; cdr3_aa: CASSLGGRGTEAFF; cdr3_nt: TGTGCCAGCAGTTTGGGGGGGCGCGGGACTGAAGCTTTCTTT
d_call: NA; clone_size: NA; v_call: TRBV18; j_call: TRBJ1-5; cdr3_aa: CASSPPGSNQPQHF; cdr3_nt: TGTGCCAGCTCACCCCCAGGTTCCAATCAGCCCCAGCATTTT
d_call: TRBD2; clone_size: NA; v_call: TRBV28; j_call: TRBJ2-1; cdr3_aa: CASSPGLAGGNEQFF; cdr3_nt: TGTGCCAGCAGTCCGGGACTAGCGGGAGGCAATGAGCAGTTCTTC
d_call: NA; clone_size: once; v_call: TRBV5-6; j_call: TRBJ1-1; cdr3_aa: CASSRWGGVTEAFF; cdr3_nt: TGTGCCAGCAGCCGATGGGGAGGGGTAACTGAAGCTTTCTTT
d_call: TRBD1; clone_size: once; v_call: TRBV4-3; j_call: TRBJ1-1; cdr3_aa: CASSLYRGLDTEAFF; cdr3_nt: TGCGCCAGCAGCCTATACAGGGGTTTGGACACTGAAGCTTTCTTT
d_call: NA; clone_size: NA; v_call: TRBV6-5; j_call: TRBJ1-1; cdr3_aa: CASSYSSSDTEAFF; cdr3_nt: TGTGCCAGCAGTTACAGCTCCAGTGACACTGAAGCTTTCTTT
d_call: TRBD1; clone_size: NA; v_call: TRBV5-6; j_call: TRBJ2-1; cdr3_aa: CASSSNDRDEQFF; cdr3_nt: TGTGCCAGCAGCTCTAACGACAGGGATGAGCAGTTCTTC
d_call: TRBD1; clone_size: NA; v_call: TRBV19; j_call: TRBJ2-3; cdr3_aa: CASSIMGFGTGSTDTQYF; cdr3_nt: TGTGCCAGTAGTATAATGGGCTTCGGGACAGGTTCCACAGATACGCAGTATTTT
d_call: NA; clone_size: NA; v_call: TRBV14; j_call: TRBJ2-4; cdr3_aa: CASSQVGLAKNIQYF; cdr3_nt: TGTGCCAGCAGCCAAGTTGGATTAGCCAAAAACATTCAGTACTTC
d_call: NA; clone_size: NA; v_call: TRBV19; j_call: TRBJ1-2; cdr3_aa: CASSGTGRHGYTF; cdr3_nt: TGTGCCAGTAGCGGAACAGGGAGACATGGCTACACCTTC
d_call: TRBD1; clone_size: NA; v_call: TRBV18; j_call: TRBJ2-1; cdr3_aa: CASSKGGSDNEQFF; cdr3_nt: TGTGCCAGCTCAAAAGGGGGCTCCGACAATGAGCAGTTCTTC
d_call: NA; clone_size: NA; v_call: TRBV7-8; j_call: TRBJ1-1; cdr3_aa: CASSLRWDEAFF; cdr3_nt: TGTGCCAGCAGCTTAAGGTGGGATGAAGCTTTCTTT
d_call: TRBD2; clone_size: once; v_call: TRBV2; j_call: TRBJ2-5; cdr3_aa: CASSSGLAGDNQTQYF; cdr3_nt: TGTGCCAGCAGCTCAGGACTAGCGGGAGATAACCAGACCCAGTACTTC
d_call: NA; clone_size: once; v_call: TRBV25-1; j_call: TRBJ1-3; cdr3_aa: CASSEERSGNTIYF; cdr3_nt: TGTGCCAGCAGTGAAGAACGCTCTGGAAACACCATATATTTT
d_call: NA; clone_size: NA; v_call: TRBV27; j_call: TRBJ2-3; cdr3_aa: CASSWDEMNTQYF; cdr3_nt: TGTGCCAGCAGTTGGGACGAAATGAATACGCAGTATTTT
d_call: NA; clone_size: NA; v_call: TRBV9; j_call: TRBJ2-2; cdr3_aa: CASSVAVRGELFF; cdr3_nt: TGTGCCAGCAGCGTAGCAGTAAGGGGGGAGCTGTTTTTT
d_call: NA; clone_size: NA; v_call: TRBV4-1; j_call: TRBJ2-7; cdr3_aa: CASSQEPRSHRVNEQYF; cdr3_nt: TGCGCCAGCAGCCAAGAACCCCGCTCCCACAGGGTGAACGAGCAGTACTTC
d_call: TRBD2; clone_size: NA; v_call: TRBV29-1; j_call: TRBJ2-1; cdr3_aa: CSAHGVRGGRDNEQFF; cdr3_nt: TGCAGCGCTCACGGTGTGAGGGGCGGGAGGGACAATGAGCAGTTCTTC
d_call: NA; clone_size: NA; v_call: TRBV7-8; j_call: TRBJ2-7; cdr3_aa: CASSYTGVPYEQYF; cdr3_nt: TGTGCCAGCAGCTATACGGGGGTCCCCTACGAGCAGTACTTC
d_call: NA; clone_size: NA; v_call: TRBV27; j_call: TRBJ1-5; cdr3_aa: CASRPLLGISNQPQHF; cdr3_nt: TGTGCCAGCAGGCCCCTTTTAGGGATTAGCAATCAGCCCCAGCATTTT
d_call: NA; clone_size: few; v_call: TRBV6-6; j_call: TRBJ2-1; cdr3_aa: CASSYSAREQFF; cdr3_nt: TGTGCCAGCAGTTACTCGGCGCGGGAGCAGTTCTTC
d_call: TRBD2; clone_size: NA; v_call: TRBV2; j_call: TRBJ2-1; cdr3_aa: CASIIAGFSYNEQFF; cdr3_nt: TGTGCCAGCATTATAGCGGGATTCTCCTACAATGAGCAGTTCTTC
d_call: TRBD2; clone_size: once; v_call: TRBV5-1; j_call: TRBJ2-7; cdr3_aa: CASSPGLAGSYEQYF; cdr3_nt: TGCGCCAGCAGCCCGGGACTAGCGGGATCCTACGAGCAGTACTTC
d_call: NA; clone_size: NA; v_call: TRBV4-3; j_call: TRBJ2-2; cdr3_aa: CASSQDWGAPTGELFF; cdr3_nt: TGCGCCAGCAGCCAAGATTGGGGGGCGCCTACCGGGGAGCTGTTTTTT
d_call: TRBD1; clone_size: NA; v_call: TRBV6-1; j_call: TRBJ1-4; cdr3_aa: CASSLDRGKNEKLFF; cdr3_nt: TGTGCCAGCAGTCTCGACAGGGGTAAAAATGAAAAACTGTTTTTT
d_call: TRBD1; clone_size: NA; v_call: TRBV11-2; j_call: TRBJ2-7; cdr3_aa: CASSFRTGIVREQYF; cdr3_nt: TGTGCCAGCAGCTTTCGGACAGGGATCGTAAGGGAGCAGTACTTC
d_call: NA; clone_size: NA; v_call: TRBV5-1; j_call: TRBJ1-1; cdr3_aa: CASSSRGRTNTEAFF; cdr3_nt: TGCGCCAGCAGCTCGCGGGGCAGGACGAACACTGAAGCTTTCTTT
d_call: NA; clone_size: NA; v_call: TRBV13; j_call: TRBJ2-7; cdr3_aa: CASSPTGDRSSGYEQYF; cdr3_nt: TGTGCCAGCAGCCCGACCGGAGACAGGAGTTCGGGCTACGAGCAGTACTTC
d_call: NA; clone_size: NA; v_call: TRBV5-6; j_call: TRBJ2-5; cdr3_aa: CASSLARRLAKETQYF; cdr3_nt: TGTGCCAGCAGCTTGGCACGTCGGCTAGCGAAAGAGACCCAGTACTTC
d_call: NA; clone_size: NA; v_call: TRBV29-1; j_call: TRBJ2-5; cdr3_aa: CSVAEPQETQYF; cdr3_nt: TGCAGCGTTGCCGAGCCGCAAGAGACCCAGTACTTC
d_call: TRBD1; clone_size: NA; v_call: TRBV7-2; j_call: TRBJ2-2; cdr3_aa: CASSLSGGTGELFF; cdr3_nt: TGTGCCAGCAGCTTATCAGGGGGCACCGGGGAGCTGTTTTTT
d_call: NA; clone_size: NA; v_call: TRBV30; j_call: TRBJ2-1; cdr3_aa: CAWSGTYNEQFF; cdr3_nt: TGTGCCTGGAGTGGGACATATAATGAGCAGTTCTTC
d_call: NA; clone_size: NA; v_call: TRBV5-1; j_call: TRBJ2-1; cdr3_aa: CASSYQSSYNEQFF; cdr3_nt: TGCGCCAGCAGTTACCAAAGCTCCTACAATGAGCAGTTCTTC
d_call: TRBD2; clone_size: NA; v_call: TRBV29-1; j_call: TRBJ2-1; cdr3_aa: CSALAGGAHNEQFF; cdr3_nt: TGCAGCGCCCTAGCGGGAGGAGCCCACAATGAGCAGTTCTTC